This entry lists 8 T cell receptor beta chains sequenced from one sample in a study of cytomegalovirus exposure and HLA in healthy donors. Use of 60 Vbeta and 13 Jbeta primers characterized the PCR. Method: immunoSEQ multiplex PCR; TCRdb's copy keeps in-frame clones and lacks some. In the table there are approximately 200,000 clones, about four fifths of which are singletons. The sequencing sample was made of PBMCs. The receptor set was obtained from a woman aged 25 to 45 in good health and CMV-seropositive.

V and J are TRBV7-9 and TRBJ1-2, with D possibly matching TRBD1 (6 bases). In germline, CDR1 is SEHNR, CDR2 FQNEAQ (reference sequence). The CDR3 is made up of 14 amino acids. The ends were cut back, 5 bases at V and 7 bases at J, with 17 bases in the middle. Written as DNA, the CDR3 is TGTGCCAGCAGCCTGCCCTCAGGGGAGGGTGGCTACACCTTC. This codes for CASSLPSGEGGYTF.

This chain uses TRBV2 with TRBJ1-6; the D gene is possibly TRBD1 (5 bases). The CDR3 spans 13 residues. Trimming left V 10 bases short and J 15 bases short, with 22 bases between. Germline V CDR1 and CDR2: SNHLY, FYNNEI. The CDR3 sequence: CATRGWPEDNLHF. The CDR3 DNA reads TGTGCCACCCGGGGGTGGCCGGAGGATAACCTCCACTTT.

CDR3 DNA sequence: TGCGCCAGCAGCTATCGACAGGGGGATTCACCCCTCCACTTT. Translation gives CASSYRQGDSPLHF. The chain combines TRBV5-1 with TRBJ1-6; 9 nucleotides line up with TRBD1. The junction had 3 bases not matched to a gene; V was cut back by 3 bases and J by 8 bases. The V gene's germline CDR1 is SGHRS and CDR2 YFSETQ. The CDR3 loop spans 14 amino acids.

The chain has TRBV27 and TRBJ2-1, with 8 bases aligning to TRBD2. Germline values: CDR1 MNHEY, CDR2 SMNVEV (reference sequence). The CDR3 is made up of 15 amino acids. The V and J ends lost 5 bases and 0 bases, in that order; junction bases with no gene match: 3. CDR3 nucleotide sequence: TGTGCCAGCAGTAGGAGCGGGAGCTCCTACAATGAGCAGTTCTTC. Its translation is CASSRSGSSYNEQFF.

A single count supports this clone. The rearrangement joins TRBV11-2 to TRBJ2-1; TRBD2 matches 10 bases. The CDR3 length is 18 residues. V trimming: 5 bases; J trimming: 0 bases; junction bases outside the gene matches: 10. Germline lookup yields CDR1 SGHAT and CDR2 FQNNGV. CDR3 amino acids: CASSQLAGMISSYNEQFF. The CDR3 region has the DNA TGTGCCAGCAGCCAACTAGCGGGAATGATAAGCTCCTACAATGAGCAGTTCTTC.

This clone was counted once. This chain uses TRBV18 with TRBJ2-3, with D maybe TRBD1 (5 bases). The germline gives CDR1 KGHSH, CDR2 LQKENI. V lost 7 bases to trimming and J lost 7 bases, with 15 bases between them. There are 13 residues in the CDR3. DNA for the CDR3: TGTGCCAGCTTGAACCTTTGGGGCCATACGCAGTATTTT. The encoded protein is CASLNLWGHTQYF.

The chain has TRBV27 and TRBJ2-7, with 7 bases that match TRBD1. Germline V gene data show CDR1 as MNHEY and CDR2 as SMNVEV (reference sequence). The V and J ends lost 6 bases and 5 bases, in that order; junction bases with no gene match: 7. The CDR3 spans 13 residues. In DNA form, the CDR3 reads TGTGCCAGCAGACCGACAGGGATCCACGAGCAGTACTTC. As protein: CASRPTGIHEQYF.

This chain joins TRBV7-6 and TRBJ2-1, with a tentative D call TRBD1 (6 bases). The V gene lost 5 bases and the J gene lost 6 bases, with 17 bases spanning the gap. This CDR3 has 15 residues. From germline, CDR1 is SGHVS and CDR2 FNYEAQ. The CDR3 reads CASSQLPQGPNEQFF. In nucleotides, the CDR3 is TGTGCCAGCAGCCAATTGCCCCAGGGGCCCAATGAGCAGTTCTTC.